This TCR beta chain comes out of a study of blood T cell repertoires in COVID-19. About the study: The United States, Italy and Spain supplied acute and convalescent COVID-19 samples. The cDNA or gDNA used as material had been derived from T cells, B-cell-depleted T cells, or PBMCs.

This clone was counted a few times. The CDR3 extends over 15 amino acids. From germline, CDR1 is MNHNS and CDR2 SASEGT. The ends lost 3 bases at V and 6 bases at J; junction bases unmatched: 5. The method was immunoSEQ multiplex PCR; TCRdb's version includes in-frame clones alone and lacks a portion of them. The table has under 250,000 clones, about 82% seen once; the top ten hold roughly 5%. Material: peripheral blood. This chain uses TRBV6-1 with TRBJ2-2; 9 nucleotides align to TRBD2. This TCR was recovered from a man aged 50 to 60 with COVID-19, enrolled during active disease. The CDR3 loop is CASSEPAGGSGELFF. CDR3 bases: TGTGCCAGCAGTGAGCCAGCGGGGGGATCCGGGGAGCTGTTTTTT.